The present entry profiles one T cell receptor beta chain with its context. It has no known antigen specificity. No much larger clone exists at a distance of one base, and base qualities are not known. This entry is derived from a study of cytomegalovirus exposure and HLA in healthy donors listed by TCRdb under 2017. Regarding the research as a whole: An earlier analysis of 587 of the donors reported about 290 Gb of sequence data and 120 million or so unique TCR beta sequences from 150 million to 200 million T cells. An early release covering about 600 HLA-typed donors comprised approximately 290 gigabases of sequencing data and about 90 million unique TCR sequences. Of the roughly 400 genotyped donors, about 80% fell in the genetic ancestry cluster associated with self-reported Caucasian donors. The aim of the study was to test whether cataloging public T cell receptors could identify signatures of past pathogen exposure. Using immunosequencing, the study profiled T cell repertoires from around 680 subjects and related those repertoires to cytomegalovirus serostatus. Besides the first cohort of under 700 subjects, a separate validation cohort made up of 90 to 150 different subjects was used. To predict cytomegalovirus infection status, the study combined high-throughput TCR immunosequencing, statistical association of individual TCRs with disease status, and machine learning. A later analysis re-analyzed previously published TCR beta repertoires from roughly 600 donors and added high-resolution HLA genotyping to study TCR occurrence patterns. In the later analysis, no new phenotypic data were used to find candidate immune exposures; instead, reliance was placed on TCR beta sequences and their occurrence across donors. In an earlier analysis of 500 to 650 of the donors, high-throughput TCR beta sequencing was used to judge whether each TCR beta V gene segment behaved as functional or pseudogenic. Donor age, sex, ethnicity and CMV serostatus were collected together with the repertoire data. Genome-wide SNP genotypes for about three fifths of the roughly 670 donors were used in a later genetic analysis, which treated that subset as a discovery cohort. Every discovery cohort repertoire had been produced on one sequencing platform. HLA typing covered class I and class II loci at four-digit resolution. The number of typed donors differed by locus: about 620-630 for A, B, C, DRB1 and DQB1; roughly 510 for DQA1; approximately 610 for DPA1; and some 430 for DPB1. Because of strong linkage in the cohort, a few DR-DQ haplotypes were treated as single units for association and clustering. Among approximately 370 genotyped donors of the cohort, an average of about 240,000 unique TCR beta nucleotide sequences was sequenced per donor, of which about 18% were non-productive. Results the study describes overall, beyond this receptor: The 87-base-pair reads could not distinguish some IMGT-functional V segments, including TRBV6-2 and TRBV6-3, so those segments were excluded. An association between a missense DCLRE1C variant and V-gene and J-gene trimming of TCR beta chains was found in a later genetic analysis and replicated in an independent cohort. In a later analysis, TCR association rates were found to vary across HLA loci, with the most associated TCRs seen for DRB1 alleles and the fewest for HLA-C alleles. Because HLA typing was missing for some donors at each locus, association tests included only the typed subset. Sequencing depth was assumed to be roughly uniform across donors in the presence/absence analyses, though that assumption may not hold. In vitro tests confirmed that a few of the cytomegalovirus-associated TCR beta chains recognize cytomegalovirus antigens. According to a later analysis, parvovirus B19, influenza, CMV and Epstein-Barr virus appeared linked to several top co-occurrence clusters. Assigning TCR associations to individual alleles was difficult when HLA alleles, especially DR and DQ, strongly co-occurred. In a later analysis, HLA-associated TCR beta chains showed more clonal expansion and lower generation probabilities than non-associated chains that were equally common. A further reported finding was that TCR beta sequences accurately predicted the HLA-A and HLA-B alleles for most subjects in the first cohort. The classifier was reported to diagnose cytomegalovirus status with high specificity and sensitivity in both the original cohort and the validation cohort. Most CMV-associated TCR beta chains appeared to be HLA-restricted in a later analysis, and the HLA associations seemed to be driven largely by CMV exposure. According to the authors, the approach could potentially be generalized to other disease states and immunological phenotypes. In an earlier analysis of about 600 of the donors, most TCR beta V segments appeared in productive rearrangements about 87% or about 30% of the time, broadly matching IMGT annotations. Across donors, most TCR sequences were observed very rarely, whereas some public TCRs were present in many individuals. Because counts were too low, about 17 rarely observed V segments, including chromosome 9 orphons, were excluded from the earlier analysis of several hundred of the donors. The only immune exposure information available for the cohort was CMV serostatus. In a later genetic analysis, fewer N-insertions in productive TCRs were reported among donors in an Asian-associated ancestry cluster than the approximately 710-donor mean. The study listed approximately 160 TCR beta chains as associated with cytomegalovirus. A cluster of highly shared sequence variants was judged likely to represent a technical artifact of the sequencing pipeline. Linkage disequilibrium might explain the correlated functional status among segregating V segments, but an unknown experimental factor could not be ruled out. A later analysis associated 15,000 to 20,000 TCR beta sequences with specific HLA alleles at a false discovery rate of 0.05. This cohort had only TCR beta chains sequenced, and the lack of alpha or paired-chain data limited which features could be detected.

The protocol used for the library was the immunoSEQ multiplex PCR assay. For the multiplex PCR, a mixture combining 60 forward primers for TCR Vbeta segments and 13 reverse primers for TCR Jbeta segments was used. The CDR3 region of rearranged TCR beta genes was amplified from genomic DNA by a multiplex PCR assay. On the Illumina HiSeq System, the amplified TCR beta libraries were sequenced as 87-base-pair reads. As for the authors' bioinformatics: A later analysis counted 75 million to 100 million unique TCR beta chains across the 650 to 700 repertoires, and roughly 10 million of these chains were shared by at least two donors. A nearest-neighbor algorithm error-corrected the raw reads and collapsed the reads into unique sequences, merging closely related sequences to remove PCR and sequencing errors. Alignment of CDR3 sequences to IMGT reference sequences was used to assign V, D and J gene segments. Each retained sequence needed at least a six-nucleotide match to both a V gene segment and a J gene segment. A rearrangement was called productive if the CDR3 had no stop codons and remained in frame with V and J, and every other rearrangement was called non-productive. Following IMGT convention, CDR3 was defined as the stretch from the second conserved V-encoded cysteine to the conserved J-encoded phenylalanine. Sequences without an unambiguous match to a single V gene segment were excluded from the earlier analysis of several hundred of the donors. In an earlier analysis of 500 to 750 of the donors, V segments were called functional above 56.7% productive rearrangements and were called segregating when the between-donor standard deviation exceeded 5%. A statistical classification framework was developed to diagnose cytomegalovirus status using the catalog of TCR beta chain sequences. V and J gene assignment, in a later analysis, came from comparing TCR nucleotide sequences with IMGT/GENE-DB human TR gene sequences. The TCRdist pipeline was used in a later analysis to assign CDR3 sequences and most-parsimonious VDJ recombination scenarios. In a later analysis, each TCR beta chain was defined by its CDR3 amino acid sequence together with its V-gene family, and reads lacking a unique V-gene family were excluded. A later analysis removed 592 highly shared, low-generation-probability nucleotide sequences to deal with suspected cross-contamination and a sequencing artifact. A later analysis calculated a clonal expansion index for each public chain from normalized within-repertoire ranks of inferred template counts. In a later analysis, generation probabilities were computed with a VDJ recombination model fitted to out-of-frame rearrangements, and the resulting probabilities were checked against IGoR. Hypergeometric tests were used in a later analysis to score TCR-TCR, TCR-HLA and TCR-CMV co-occurrence, with a repertoire-size bias correction applied to the TCR pairs. To estimate false discovery rates, a later analysis permuted the HLA or CMV assignments 20 times. In a later analysis, co-occurring TCRs were grouped with DBSCAN, and TCRdist sequence similarity was added when clustering was performed within HLA-allele-positive subsets. Repertoires with fewer than 30,000 or more than 120,000 public chains, plus five repertoires with anomalous nucleotide sharing, were excluded from co-occurrence clustering. The source is immuneACCESS, and TCRdb retained only in-frame sequences with V and J called. Part of the clones is not carried over; for the studies checked, unresolved V genes explain less than half of this, and the remainder is unexplained. V and J calls and clone size are those listed in that table; D and trimming were worked out from the DNA. Within this sample are roughly 140,000 clones, with 60% to 80% of them counted one time only. In total, the top ten clones hold 4.5% to 6% of the sample.

The germline V gene supplies CDR1 SGHVS and CDR2 FQNEAQ. Compared with germline, V lacks 7 bases and J lacks 2 bases; bases without a gene match: 7. The CDR3 holds 15 amino acids from the cysteine to the phenylalanine. Only the CDR3 DNA stays, 45 bases, in frame from base 1. The cohort was made up of approximately 670 healthy bone marrow donors. At the time of sampling, every cohort member was nominally healthy, though immune exposures that went unrecorded were likely present. The donor tested CMV seronegative and was one of the 352 seronegative cohort members. Each donor provided a peripheral blood sample, and peripheral blood mononuclear cells were used for TCR beta sequencing. Genomic DNA was extracted from the blood cell samples with the Qiagen DNeasy Blood Extraction Kit.

The chain is encoded by TRBV7-8 joined to TRBJ2-3; 9 nucleotides in the junction match TRBD2. The TCR was taken from a woman in her fifties or sixties in good health and CMV-seronegative. Sequencing was performed on PBMCs. The sequenced DNA: TGTGCCAGCATTCCTAGCGGGGAGCCCACAGATACGCAGTATTTT. Translated, this gives CASIPSGEPTDTQYF.